This T cell receptor (beta chain) appears in the sequencing data of a study of vaccination and CD4 T cells after COVID-19. Remarks on this clonotype: Its antigen is undetermined.

Germline lookup yields CDR1 MNHNS and CDR2 SASEGT. V dropped 6 bases and J dropped 4; count of bases not matched to a gene: 4. The CDR3 runs 13 residues. Study-wide results and caveats: There were relatively few convalescent patients studied, and there were no early post-infection timepoints. Convalescent patients gained a median about 90% of their reactive clones only post-vaccination.

TCRdb independently ran MiXCR on the PCR reads; one entry per CDR3 protein. The data show about 21,000 distinct CDR3 sequences, about 57% seen once. The TCR was taken from a human donor who had recovered from COVID-19. The V call is TRBV6-1, the J call TRBJ1-1, with 8 nucleotides matching TRBD1. The sequencing here drew on CD4+ T cells from blood, taken before SARS-CoV-2 vaccination. In nucleotides, the CDR3 is TGTGCCAGCAGCGCCACAGGGGGCACTGAAGCTTTCTTT. Its translation is CASSATGGTEAFF.